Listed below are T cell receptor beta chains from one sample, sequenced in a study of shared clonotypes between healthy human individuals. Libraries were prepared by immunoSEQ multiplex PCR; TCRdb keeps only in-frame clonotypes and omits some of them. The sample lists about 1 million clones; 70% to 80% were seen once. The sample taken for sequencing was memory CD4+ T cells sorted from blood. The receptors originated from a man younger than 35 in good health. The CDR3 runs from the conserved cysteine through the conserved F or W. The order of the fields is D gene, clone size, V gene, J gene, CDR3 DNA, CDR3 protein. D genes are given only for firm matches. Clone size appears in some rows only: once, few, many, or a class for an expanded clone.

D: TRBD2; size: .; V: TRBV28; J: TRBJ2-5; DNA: TGTGCCAGCAGTTTAGGGGGGGAGATTGAGACCCAGTACTTC; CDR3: CASSLGGEIETQYF
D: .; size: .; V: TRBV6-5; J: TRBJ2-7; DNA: TGTGCCAGCAGTTATTGGACGGGGGACGAGGAGCAGTACTTC; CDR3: CASSYWTGDEEQYF
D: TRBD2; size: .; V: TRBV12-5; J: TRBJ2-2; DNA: TGTGCTAGTGGTACCGGTGATAGCGGGAGGAACGGGGAGCTGTTTTTT; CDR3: CASGTGDSGRNGELFF
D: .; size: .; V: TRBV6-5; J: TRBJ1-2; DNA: TGTGCCAGCAGTCCGACCGTTAACTATGGCTACACCTTC; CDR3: CASSPTVNYGYTF
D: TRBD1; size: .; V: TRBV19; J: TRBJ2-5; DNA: TGTGCCAGTAGTGCCTACGGGACAGGGAAAGAGACCCAGTACTTC; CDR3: CASSAYGTGKETQYF
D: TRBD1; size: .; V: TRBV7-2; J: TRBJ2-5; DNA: TGTGCCAGCAGCTCCCGACAGGGTACGAAGACCCAGTACTTC; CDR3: CASSSRQGTKTQYF
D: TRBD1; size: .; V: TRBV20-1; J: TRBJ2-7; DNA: TGCAGTGCAGAACAGGGGTACGAGCAGTACTTC; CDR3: CSAEQGYEQYF
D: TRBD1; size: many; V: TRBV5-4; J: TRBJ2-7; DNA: TGTGCCAGCAGCCCCGCCGGGGACAGGGTACCCTACGAGCAGTACTTC; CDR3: CASSPAGDRVPYEQYF
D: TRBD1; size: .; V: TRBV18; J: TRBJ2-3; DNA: TGTGCCAGCTCACCCATTCGTGGACAGGGCGCAGATACGCAGTATTTT; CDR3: CASSPIRGQGADTQYF
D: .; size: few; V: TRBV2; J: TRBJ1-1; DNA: TGTGCCAGCAGTTTTGACATGAACACTGAAGCTTTCTTT; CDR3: CASSFDMNTEAFF
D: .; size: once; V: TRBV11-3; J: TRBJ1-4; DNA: TGTGCCAGCAGCTTAGTATGGGGGACTCCTAATGAAAAACTGTTTTTT; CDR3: CASSLVWGTPNEKLFF
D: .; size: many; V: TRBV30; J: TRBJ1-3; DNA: TGTGCCTGGAGTGGCCTTGGACAGCCGAACACCATATATTTT; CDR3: CAWSGLGQPNTIYF
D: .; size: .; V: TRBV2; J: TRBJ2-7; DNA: TGTGCCAGCACCCTTTACGTCGGGCAGTACTTC; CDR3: CASTLYVGQYF
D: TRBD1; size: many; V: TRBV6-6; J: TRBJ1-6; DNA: TGTGCCAGCAGTGCACAGGGGAAGGATTCACCCCTCCACTTT; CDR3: CASSAQGKDSPLHF